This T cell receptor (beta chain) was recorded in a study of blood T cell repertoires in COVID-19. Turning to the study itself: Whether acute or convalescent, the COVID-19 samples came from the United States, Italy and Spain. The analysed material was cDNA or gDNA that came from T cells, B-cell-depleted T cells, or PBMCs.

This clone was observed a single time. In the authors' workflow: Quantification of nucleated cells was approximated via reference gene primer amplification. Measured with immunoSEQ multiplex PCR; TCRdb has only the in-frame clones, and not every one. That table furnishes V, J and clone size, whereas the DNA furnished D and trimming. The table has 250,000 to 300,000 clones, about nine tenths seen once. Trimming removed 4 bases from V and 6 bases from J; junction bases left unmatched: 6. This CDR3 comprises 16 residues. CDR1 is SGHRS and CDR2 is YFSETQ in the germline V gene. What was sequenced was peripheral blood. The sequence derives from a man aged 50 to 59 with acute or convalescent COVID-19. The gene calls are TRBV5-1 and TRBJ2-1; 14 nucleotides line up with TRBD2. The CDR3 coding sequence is TGCGCCAGCAGCGCCTACGGGACTAGCGGGGGCAATGAGCAGTTCTTC. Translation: CASSAYGTSGGNEQFF.